A single T cell receptor (beta chain) is shown here with its context. V lost 5 bases and J 3 bases, leaving 7 bases between the germline ends. This CDR3 contains 12 residues. CDR1 is LNHDA and CDR2 is SQIVND in the germline V gene (reference sequence). The assay was immunoSEQ multiplex PCR, and TCRdb's table has in-frame clones only and misses some. The data hold approximately 530,000 clones, with approximately 95% observed a single time. The entry originates in a study of shared clonotypes between healthy human individuals. The TCR originated in a woman aged 25 to 39 in good health. Material: naive CD4+ T cells sorted from blood. The subset is: CD45RA+ positively selected. The rearrangement links TRBV19 to TRBJ1-1; D unresolved. The CDR3 DNA reads TGTGCCAGTAGTCTCCGGGACACTGAAGCTTTCTTT. This encodes CASSLRDTEAFF.